The 25 T cell receptor beta chains listed next were all sequenced from one sample in a study of T cells in Graves' hyperthyroidism and ophthalmopathy. Template material for amplifying TCR beta CDR3 regions consisted of RNA transcripts. TCR CDR3 regions were first amplified by RT-PCR with HTBI primers. TCRdb analysed the multiplex PCR reads with MiXCR anew, one entry per CDR3 protein. The table has about 420,000 distinct CDR3 sequences, about 13% seen once. Sequences were obtained from blood. Receptors were obtained from a woman between 18 and 29 years old with Graves' hyperthyroidism.

This clonotype was observed at least ten times. CDR3 amino acids: CSAGSSYEQYF. Here the CDR3 DNA reads TGCAGTGCCGGATCCTCCTACGAGCAGTACTTC. The chain uses TRBV20-1 and TRBJ2-7; D unresolved. Trimming removed 6 bases from V and 0 bases from J, with 6 bases in between. Germline V gene data show CDR1 as DFQATT and CDR2 as SNEGSKA (reference sequence). CDR3 length equals 11 residues.

This clonotype was detected ten times or more. The gene calls are TRBV10-3 and TRBJ1-1; TRBD1 agrees at 8 bases. Unmatched junction bases numbered 6, after V lost 10 bases and J lost 5 bases. The CDR3 has 12 amino acids. Germline CDR1 ENHRY, CDR2 SYGVKD. This CDR3 is CATTGGGTEAFF. The DNA of the CDR3 is TGTGCCACCACAGGGGGAGGTACTGAAGCTTTCTTT.

This clonotype was observed many times. The chain recombines TRBV6-2 or TRBV6-3 with TRBJ1-2; no clear D. The germline V gene encodes CDR1 MNHEY and CDR2 SVGEGT. The CDR3 covers 13 residues. V lost 6 bases, J lost 2 bases, and 10 bases lay in between. The CDR3 reads CASRHGRNYGYTF. The CDR3 DNA sequence: TGTGCCAGCAGGCACGGGAGAAACTATGGCTACACCTTC.

This clonotype was counted between two and nine times. The V and J genes are TRBV25-1 and TRBJ1-6; the match to TRBD1 covers 11 bases. Germline V gene data show CDR1 as MGHDK and CDR2 as SYGVNS. Germline trimming cut 6 bases from V and 10 bases from J; bases unmatched to any gene: 5. The CDR3 extends over 14 amino acids. CDR3 bases: TGTGCCAGCAGCTGGACAGGGGGCAGCTCACCCCTCCACTTT. It is translated as CASSWTGGSSPLHF.

The sample holds a few counts of this clonotype. The chain joins TRBV2 to TRBJ1-1; D is possibly TRBD1 (5 bases). The germline V and J ends were trimmed by 3 bases and 1 base, with 9 bases remaining between them. Germline lookup yields CDR1 SNHLY and CDR2 FYNNEI. This CDR3 spans 14 amino acids. The CDR3 here is CASSDEDTNTEAFF. CDR3 bases: TGTGCCAGCAGTGATGAGGACACGAACACTGAAGCTTTCTTT.

This clonotype showed up just once. The rearrangement joins TRBV20-1 to TRBJ2-2; TRBD2 aligns across 13 bases. Germline V lookup: CDR1 DFQATT, CDR2 SNEGSKA (reference sequence). V lost 5 bases, J lost 7 bases, and 10 bases stayed unmatched. This CDR3 spans 16 amino acids. CDR3 DNA sequence: TGCAGTGCTGCCCCCCGGACTAGCGGGAGCGACGGGGAGCTGTTTTTT. Translated: CSAAPRTSGSDGELFF.

This clonotype showed up many times. The V gene is TRBV6-1, the J gene TRBJ1-4; tentatively, D is TRBD1 (6 bases). Germline CDR1 reads MNHNS; CDR2 reads SASEGT. V lost 6 bases and J lost 5, with 13 bases in between. The CDR3 is 14 amino acids. CDR3 nucleotides: TGTGCCAGCAGCCCATCCACAGGGAATGAAAAACTGTTTTTT. It yields the protein CASSPSTGNEKLFF.

This clonotype was picked up a small number of times. This sequence joins TRBV10-1 and TRBJ1-5; 11 nucleotides align to TRBD1. The V gene's germline CDR1 is WNHNN and CDR2 SYGVQD (reference sequence). The CDR3 spans 14 residues. V shed 9 bases and J 4 bases; nucleotides not matched to a gene: 5. The CDR3 here is CARRTGGENQPQHF. CDR3 DNA sequence: TGCGCCAGACGGACAGGGGGCGAGAATCAGCCCCAGCATTTT.

This clonotype was detected ten times or more. The J gene is TRBJ2-1, the V gene TRBV30; D is perhaps TRBD1 or TRBD2 (5 bases each). The length of the CDR3 is 11 residues. CDR1 and CDR2 (germline): GTSNPN, SVGIG (reference sequence). V gave up 1 base and J gave up 9 bases, with 7 bases separating them. The CDR3 is CAWSDGTEQFF. The CDR3 DNA sequence: TGTGCCTGGAGTGACGGGACTGAGCAGTTCTTC.

This clonotype was observed many times. The rearrangement joins TRBV28 to TRBJ2-2; D uncertain. The CDR3 loop spans 14 amino acids. The germline V gene has CDR1 MDHEN and CDR2 SYDVKM. Trimming stripped 3 bases from V and 2 bases from J, with 7 bases between. CDR3: CASSLTLNTGELFF. As DNA, the CDR3 is TGTGCCAGCAGTTTGACTCTCAACACCGGGGAGCTGTTTTTT. Combining the CDR3 with reference TRBV28 and TRBJ2-2 gives the whole variable domain DVKVTQSSRYLVKRTGEKVFLECVQDMDHENMFWYRQDPGLGLRLIYFSYDVKMKEKGDIPEGYSVSREKKERFSLILESASTNQTSMYLCASSLTLNTGELFFGEGSRLTVL.

This clonotype was observed many times. This chain uses TRBV12-3 or TRBV12-4 with TRBJ1-3; D uncertain. The CDR3 totals 16 residues. V gave up 6 bases and J gave up 5 bases, with 20 bases separating them. The CDR3 DNA is TGTGCCAGCAGATCCCGAACAGTTGCCAGCCGAAACACCATATATTTT. Protein product: CASRSRTVASRNTIYF.

The chain links TRBV12-3 or TRBV12-4 to TRBJ2-7; the match to TRBD2 covers 12 bases. This CDR3 comprises 15 residues. Germline trimming cut 8 bases from V and 7 bases from J; bases unmatched to any gene: 12. The CDR3 DNA reads as TGTGCCAGCGGCTCTCAGCTAGCGGGAGGGCTTGAGCAGTACTTC. This translates into CASGSQLAGGLEQYF.

The V and J genes are TRBV6-5 and TRBJ1-2; no clear D. Trimming took 2 bases from V and 0 from J, leaving 22 bases between them. The CDR3 sequence is 19 residues long. Germline V gene lookup returns CDR1 MNHEY and CDR2 SVGAGI. The DNA for the CDR3 is TGTGCCAGCAGTTACCCGACCCCCCAAGGTGCCTCTTCTAACTATGGCTACACCTTC. Its translation is CASSYPTPQGASSNYGYTF.

This clonotype came up many times. The chain joins TRBV28 to TRBJ2-6; 7 positions agree with TRBD1. The CDR3 consists of 16 residues. V lost 5 bases and J lost 3; bases outside the gene matches: 7. CDR1 and CDR2 (germline): MDHEN, SYDVKM. The CDR3 region is CASSLYTGDGANVLTF. As DNA, the CDR3 is TGTGCCAGCAGTCTCTACACAGGGGATGGGGCCAACGTCCTGACTTTC.

In this sample, this clonotype turned up a few times. The chain uses TRBV9 and TRBJ2-3, with D possibly matching TRBD1 (6 bases). The CDR3 is 14 amino acids. V dropped 2 bases and J dropped 4 bases, with 11 bases sitting between them. The germline V gene encodes CDR1 SGDLS and CDR2 YYNGEE. CDR3 nucleotide sequence: TGTGCCAGCAGCGTTGGACAGAAGGCAGATACGCAGTATTTT. Its protein product is CASSVGQKADTQYF.

This clonotype was counted many times. The chain combines TRBV29-1 with TRBJ2-5; D is uncertain. The V gene's germline CDR1 is SQVTM and CDR2 ANQGSEA. Trimming removed 3 bases from V and 2 bases from J, with 16 bases in between. The CDR3 length is 15 residues. The CDR3 nucleotides are TGCAGCGTTGACCTTCCCCGCGGCCTTCAAGAGACCCAGTACTTC. This gives the protein CSVDLPRGLQETQYF. Drawing the rest from reference TRBV29-1 and TRBJ2-5, the complete variable domain is SAVISQKPSRDICQRGTSLTIQCQVDSQVTMMFWYRQQPGQSLTLIATANQGSEATYESGFVIDKFPISRPNLTFSTLTVSNMSPEDSSIYLCSVDLPRGLQETQYFGPGTRLLVL.

In this sample, this clonotype turned up many times. The V gene is TRBV5-6, the J gene TRBJ2-7, with 7 bases matching TRBD1. The CDR3 length is 15 residues. J was trimmed by 2 bases and V by 6 bases; bases with no gene match: 11. The germline V gene encodes CDR1 SGHDT and CDR2 YYEEEE. The CDR3 is CASTIYRQGAYEQYF. CDR3 sequence (DNA): TGTGCCAGCACCATTTACCGACAGGGAGCCTACGAGCAGTACTTC.

The rearrangement uses TRBV19 and TRBJ2-1, with 11 positions matching TRBD2. There are 17 residues in the CDR3. J was trimmed by 6 bases and V by 5 bases; bases with no gene match: 12. Germline assignment: CDR1 LNHDA and CDR2 SQIVND (reference sequence). The CDR3 bases are TGTGCCAGTAGTCCGAATAGCGGGAGGGCTTTAACCAATGAGCAGTTCTTC. It codes for CASSPNSGRALTNEQFF.

The gene calls are TRBV20-1 and TRBJ2-7; D is undetermined. Germline lookup yields CDR1 DFQATT and CDR2 SNEGSKA (reference sequence). The CDR3 covers 13 residues. Trimming left V 2 bases short and J 0 bases short, with 8 bases between. The CDR3 sequence is CSARQPNSYEQYF. CDR3 bases: TGCAGTGCTAGACAGCCAAACTCCTACGAGCAGTACTTC.

The chain uses TRBV30 and TRBJ2-2, with a weak D call TRBD1 (6 bases). Per germline, CDR1 GTSNPN and CDR2 SVGIG (reference sequence). V gave up 1 base and J gave up 6 bases, with 18 bases separating them. The CDR3 runs to 16 residues. The CDR3 spells CAWSAYRVVKSGELFF. The CDR3 DNA follows: TGTGCCTGGAGTGCCTACAGGGTTGTAAAATCCGGGGAGCTGTTTTTT.

This clonotype was picked up many times. The rearrangement joins TRBV6-1 to TRBJ1-2; D gene ambiguous. The germline V gene has CDR1 MNHNS and CDR2 SASEGT. This CDR3 is built from 16 residues. The ends were cut back, 0 bases at V and 8 bases at J, with 19 bases in the middle. CDR3 loop: CASSEALWSIGSGYTF. The CDR3 bases are TGTGCCAGCAGTGAAGCGCTCTGGAGTATAGGAAGCGGCTACACCTTC.

The J gene is TRBJ1-6, the V gene TRBV7-9, with D possibly being TRBD1 (5 bases). Trimming stripped 5 bases from V and 8 bases from J, with 16 bases between. The CDR3 has 15 amino acids. Germline V gene sequence: CDR1 SEHNR, CDR2 FQNEAQ (reference sequence). In DNA form, the CDR3 reads TGTGCCAGCAGCCACCGGGACGGATCCCATTCACCCCTCCACTTT. This codes for CASSHRDGSHSPLHF. Using reference TRBV7-9 and TRBJ1-6 for the parts outside the CDR3, the full variable domain is DTGVSQNPRHKITKRGQNVTFRCDPISEHNRLYWYRQTLGQGPEFLTYFQNEAQLEKSRLLSDRFSAERPKGSFSTLEIQRTEQGDSAMYLCASSHRDGSHSPLHFGNGTRLTVT.

At least ten counts were recorded for this clonotype. The gene calls are TRBV5-6 and TRBJ2-4, with D perhaps TRBD1 (7 bases). Trimming left V 4 bases short and J 6 bases short, with 14 bases between. CDR3 length: 14 residues. Germline values: CDR1 SGHDT, CDR2 YYEEEE. The CDR3: CASSPTGRGNIQYF. CDR3 DNA sequence: TGTGCCAGCAGCCCGACAGGGCGGGGAAACATTCAGTACTTC. The full variable domain, in which reference TRBV5-6 and TRBJ2-4 provide the parts outside the CDR3, is DAGVTQSPTHLIKTRGQQVTLRCSPKSGHDTVSWYQQALGQGPQFIFQYYEEEERQRGNFPDRFSGHQFPNYSSELNVNALLLGDSALYLCASSPTGRGNIQYFGAGTRLSVL.

The chain uses TRBV5-4 and TRBJ2-5; TRBD2 might be the D (6 bases). CDR1 and CDR2 (germline): SGHNT, YYREEE (reference sequence). V was trimmed by 1 base and J by 4 bases, leaving 11 bases between them. The length of the CDR3 is 14 residues. CDR3 amino acids: CASSLTSQGETQYF. The CDR3 region has the DNA TGTGCCAGCAGCTTGACTAGCCAGGGAGAGACCCAGTACTTC.

This clonotype was counted many times. The chain has TRBV6-1 and TRBJ2-3, with 7 bases that match TRBD1. Looked up from germline, CDR1 is MNHNS and CDR2 is SASEGT. This CDR3 spans 15 amino acids. V was pared by 5 bases and J by 0 bases, with 5 bases of the junction left unmatched. The DNA for the CDR3 is TGTGCCAGCAGTCGACAGGGAATCAGCACAGATACGCAGTATTTT. Encoded protein: CASSRQGISTDTQYF.